This TCR beta chain was identified during a study of T cell responses to AZD1222 COVID-19 vaccine (dated by TCRdb to the early 2020s). Study-level background: TCR sequencing covered fewer than 250 trial participants: 200 to 220 given two doses of AZD1222 and approximately 26 given two doses of MenACWY control vaccine. Trial participants were enrolled by age into subgroups of 18-55, 56-69 and 70-plus years, and around 140, 26 and 57 TCR-sequenced participants, respectively, were included in these subgroups. The paper as a whole reports these results and caveats: Participants were mostly white British and included more females than males, and it was suggested by the authors that clonal diversity may have been underestimated. Conclusions about previously exposed vaccinees are limited, since just five or six AZD1222 recipients were seropositive for SARS-CoV-2 at baseline. Because no samples from the day 14 peak response were available, repertoires could be characterized only after the peak T cell response. Epitopes outside the regions mutated in the B.1.351 and B.1.1.7 variants were reportedly recognized by nearly half of the unique spike-specific TCRs. In the small 56-69-year group, the increase in depth fell short of significance, most likely because of low power. Vaccine-associated CD4 TCRs spanned the whole spike protein, with dominant responses in regions 160-218 and 743-854. Spike-specific TCR breadth and depth rose significantly after two AZD1222 doses compared with day 0 and with MenACWY recipients.

The meaning of the sample's time point label: baseline before first vaccination. Per the publication, the treatment or condition label means: meningococcal conjugate vaccine given as trial control. Vaccinee samples came from UK trials COV001 and COV002, including a single-blind randomized controlled phase 2/3 trial of AZD1222 (ChAdOx1 nCoV-19) in healthy adults. For TCRbeta chain sequencing, PBMC samples from trial participants were taken at day 0 and at day 28 after the second dose. The junction shows trimming of 7 bases on V and 2 bases on J, and the gene matches do not reach 2 bases of it. CDR1 SQVTM and CDR2 ANQGSEA were looked up in the germline V gene. The CDR3 measures 13 amino acids from cysteine to phenylalanine. Just CDR3 DNA is preserved here, 39 bases in frame from base 1. The CDR3 regions of human TCRbeta chains were subjected to immunosequencing. The authors' analysis ran thus. TCRs in the repertoires were compared against a reference library of SARS-CoV-2-specific TCRs that had been generated with the MIRA antigen-specificity platform. Breadth was defined as the fraction of unique TCRs that were SARS-CoV-2-associated, and depth was defined as the fraction of total T cells that were SARS-CoV-2-associated. Using the MIRA data, each spike-specific TCR was assigned both to the spike region to which the TCR was reactive and to a CD4 or CD8 class. Log10-transformed breadth and depth values were compared by one-way ANOVA with Sidak's multiple comparisons tests. Held by TCRdb, this immuneACCESS table contains in-frame sequences only and omits some clones. Under half of the omission traces to an unresolved V gene where checked; the cause of the rest is unknown. Clone size and the V and J calls come from that table; the DNA yielded D and trimming. The sample yields around 160,000 clones; more than 75% were counted once. Roughly 4% of the sample belongs to the ten largest clones.

Concerning this clone: Its antigen is currently not known. The input lacks base qualities; no much larger clone sits a single base away.

This specimen was peripheral blood, taken on day 0 of MenACWY control vaccination. The chain employs TRBV29-1 and TRBJ2-1; 10 central nucleotides agree with TRBD1. This TCR came from an adult in good health. The DNA sequence is as follows: TGCAGCGCCGGGACAGGGGCCTACAATGAGCAGTTCTTC. Protein translation: CSAGTGAYNEQFF.